This T cell receptor beta chain originates from a study of T-cell reconstitution after alpha-beta-depleted transplantation in children. This clonotype was observed a handful of times. The antigen remains undetermined. The germline V gene encodes CDR1 KGHSH and CDR2 LQKENI. CDR3 length equals 16 residues. V lost 4 bases and J lost 6; bases outside the gene matches: 8. Findings and limits, study-wide: The study traced high day-60 TCRbeta diversity in some patients to surviving recipient T cells and thymic progenitors.

Preparing the TCRbeta library involved the use of unique molecular identifiers. One entry per CDR3 protein, called by TCRdb with MiXCR from the PCR reads. Of a few hundred thousand distinct CDR3 sequences in the sample, over 10% were seen once. The receptor was isolated from a male patient younger than 18 who had a stem cell transplant for acute myeloid leukemia, so the T cells may come from the graft donor. The starting material was PBMCs, mostly from graft donor cells, obtained 360 days after TCRalphabeta/CD19-depleted stem cell transplant. The chain carries TRBV18 and TRBJ2-1, with 11 bases matching TRBD1. The CDR3 DNA sequence: TGTGCCAGCTCACTTAAAGGAGGGACAGGGGGCAATGAGCAGTTCTTC. It translates to CASSLKGGTGGNEQFF. The complete variable domain, with remaining parts taken from reference TRBV18 and TRBJ2-1, reads NAGVMQNPRHLVRRRGQEARLRCSPMKGHSHVYWYRQLPEEGLKFMVYLQKENIIDESGMPKERFSAEFPKEGPSILRIQQVVRGDSAAYFCASSLKGGTGGNEQFFGPGTRLTVL.